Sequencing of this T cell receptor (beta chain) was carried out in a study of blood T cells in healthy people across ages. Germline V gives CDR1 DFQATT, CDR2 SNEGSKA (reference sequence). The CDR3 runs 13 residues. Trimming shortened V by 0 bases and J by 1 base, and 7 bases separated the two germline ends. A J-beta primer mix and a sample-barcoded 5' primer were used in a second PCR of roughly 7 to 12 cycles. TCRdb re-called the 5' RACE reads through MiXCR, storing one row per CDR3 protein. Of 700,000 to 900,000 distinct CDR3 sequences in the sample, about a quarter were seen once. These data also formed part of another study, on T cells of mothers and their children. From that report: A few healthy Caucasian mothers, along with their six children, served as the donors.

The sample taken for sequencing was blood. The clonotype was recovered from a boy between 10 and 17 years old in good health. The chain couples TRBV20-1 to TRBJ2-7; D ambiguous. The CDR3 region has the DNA TGCAGTGCTAGAGATCACAGATCCTACGAGCAGTACTTC. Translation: CSARDHRSYEQYF.